These T cell receptor beta chains were read from a single sample in a study of regulatory T cells in long-lasting Graves disease. TCRdb ran MiXCR on the multiplex PCR reads and lists one entry per CDR3 protein. This sample yields 240,000 or so distinct CDR3 sequences, of which 20% are seen a single time; around 14% belongs to the top ten. The sample here was peripheral blood mononuclear cells (PBMCs), taken at new diagnosis, from a patient treated with antithyroid drugs. The origin of the receptors is a female donor with Graves disease. CDR3s include the opening cysteine and the closing phenylalanine or tryptophan. Each record gives: J gene, clone size, CDR3 length, D gene, V gene, CDR3 protein, CDR3 DNA. The D gene is left open where the match is weak. Clone size is given for some rows only: seen once, a few or many times, or a class if the clone is expanded.

j_gene: TRBJ2-1
abundance: -
len: 16
d_gene: TRBD2
v_gene: TRBV6-5
CDR3aa: CAGSYSGGSSYNEQFF
CDR3nt: TGTGCCGGCAGTTACTCGGGGGGAAGCTCCTACAATGAGCAGTTCTTC

j_gene: TRBJ1-2
abundance: -
len: 15
d_gene: TRBD1
v_gene: TRBV19
CDR3aa: CASSIDLRGSFGYTF
CDR3nt: TGTGCCAGTAGTATAGACCTCAGGGGGTCCTTCGGCTACACCTTC

j_gene: TRBJ2-4
abundance: few
len: 12
d_gene: -
v_gene: TRBV6-1
CDR3aa: CASSETGDIQYF
CDR3nt: TGTGCCAGCAGTGAAACCGGGGACATTCAGTACTTC

j_gene: TRBJ2-3
abundance: few
len: 15
d_gene: TRBD2
v_gene: TRBV7-9
CDR3aa: CASSFQRGALNTQYF
CDR3nt: TGTGCCAGCAGCTTCCAGCGGGGGGCACTAAATACGCAGTATTTT

j_gene: TRBJ1-1
abundance: few
len: 12
d_gene: TRBD1
v_gene: TRBV7-9
CDR3aa: CASSAGGAEAFF
CDR3nt: TGTGCCAGCAGCGCAGGGGGCGCTGAAGCTTTCTTT

j_gene: TRBJ1-1
abundance: many
len: 14
d_gene: TRBD1
v_gene: TRBV4-1
CDR3aa: CASSQAWTGVEAFF
CDR3nt: TGCGCCAGCAGCCAAGCCTGGACAGGGGTTGAAGCTTTCTTT

j_gene: TRBJ2-1
abundance: many
len: 13
d_gene: -
v_gene: TRBV7-3
CDR3aa: CASSLGKAGEQFF
CDR3nt: TGTGCCAGCAGCTTAGGGAAGGCGGGTGAGCAGTTCTTC

j_gene: TRBJ2-7
abundance: many
len: 13
d_gene: TRBD2
v_gene: TRBV24-1
CDR3aa: CATSGGSSYEQYF
CDR3nt: TGTGCCACCAGTGGCGGGAGTTCCTACGAGCAGTACTTC

j_gene: TRBJ2-3
abundance: -
len: 16
d_gene: TRBD2
v_gene: TRBV2
CDR3aa: CASRIGTSGEYYTQYF
CDR3nt: TGTGCCAGCAGAATCGGGACTAGCGGGGAATATTATACGCAGTATTTT

j_gene: TRBJ2-3
abundance: few
len: 14
d_gene: -
v_gene: TRBV19
CDR3aa: CAIRGPGAADTQYF
CDR3nt: TGTGCTATCAGAGGCCCAGGGGCCGCAGATACGCAGTATTTT

j_gene: TRBJ2-2
abundance: many
len: 16
d_gene: -
v_gene: TRBV7-3
CDR3aa: CASSLRLGTNTGELFF
CDR3nt: TGTGCCAGCAGCTTAAGGTTGGGGACTAACACCGGGGAGCTGTTTTTT

j_gene: TRBJ2-7
abundance: many
len: 13
d_gene: TRBD2
v_gene: TRBV20-1
CDR3aa: CSASSGRIYEQYF
CDR3nt: TGCAGTGCCAGTAGCGGGAGGATTTACGAGCAGTACTTC

j_gene: TRBJ2-5
abundance: -
len: 14
d_gene: -
v_gene: TRBV2
CDR3aa: CASSEVIGSQTQYF
CDR3nt: TGTGCCAGCAGTGAAGTTATCGGCAGCCAGACCCAGTACTTC

j_gene: TRBJ1-2
abundance: many
len: 12
d_gene: -
v_gene: TRBV12-3/TRBV12-4
CDR3aa: CASSSTGIGYTF
CDR3nt: TGTGCCAGCAGTTCCACGGGGATTGGCTACACCTTC

j_gene: TRBJ2-7
abundance: -
len: 14
d_gene: -
v_gene: TRBV7-2
CDR3aa: CASSLVDTYYEQYF
CDR3nt: TGTGCCAGCAGCTTAGTTGACACCTACTACGAGCAGTACTTC

j_gene: TRBJ2-5
abundance: many
len: 17
d_gene: TRBD1
v_gene: TRBV25-1
CDR3aa: CASSESWTGGLQETQYF
CDR3nt: TGTGCCAGCAGTGAATCCTGGACAGGGGGTTTGCAAGAGACCCAGTACTTC

j_gene: TRBJ1-2
abundance: many
len: 13
d_gene: TRBD1
v_gene: TRBV20-1
CDR3aa: CSARTGGVYGYTF
CDR3nt: TGCAGTGCACGGACAGGGGGGGTCTATGGCTACACCTTC

j_gene: TRBJ2-7
abundance: many
len: 13
d_gene: -
v_gene: TRBV30
CDR3aa: CAYETRYSYEQYF
CDR3nt: TGTGCCTATGAGACTAGATATAGCTACGAGCAGTACTTC

j_gene: TRBJ2-1
abundance: -
len: 15
d_gene: TRBD2
v_gene: TRBV20-1
CDR3aa: CSARASGGAGVEQFF
CDR3nt: TGCAGTGCTAGAGCTAGCGGGGGGGCCGGGGTTGAGCAGTTCTTC

j_gene: TRBJ1-4
abundance: many
len: 13
d_gene: -
v_gene: TRBV14
CDR3aa: CASSQERGDELFF
CDR3nt: TGTGCCAGCAGCCAAGAAAGGGGAGACGAACTGTTTTTT

j_gene: TRBJ1-2
abundance: many
len: 14
d_gene: -
v_gene: TRBV12-3/TRBV12-4
CDR3aa: CASSLAGNLYGYTF
CDR3nt: TGTGCCAGCAGTTTAGCGGGAAACCTCTATGGCTACACCTTC

j_gene: TRBJ2-7
abundance: -
len: 14
d_gene: TRBD1
v_gene: TRBV12-3/TRBV12-4
CDR3aa: CASSPGTGHYEQYF
CDR3nt: TGTGCCAGCAGTCCCGGGACAGGACACTACGAGCAGTACTTC

j_gene: TRBJ2-1
abundance: many
len: 17
d_gene: TRBD2
v_gene: TRBV7-6
CDR3aa: CASSPFPSGSSYNEQFF
CDR3nt: TGTGCCAGCAGCCCCTTCCCTAGCGGAAGCTCCTACAATGAGCAGTTCTTC

j_gene: TRBJ2-2
abundance: many
len: 18
d_gene: -
v_gene: TRBV12-5
CDR3aa: CASGLVMGISTPTGELFF
CDR3nt: TGTGCTAGTGGTTTGGTAATGGGGATCTCAACTCCAACCGGGGAGCTGTTTTTT

j_gene: TRBJ2-2
abundance: -
len: 15
d_gene: TRBD2
v_gene: TRBV19
CDR3aa: CASSISGTLAGELFF
CDR3nt: TGTGCCAGTAGTATAAGCGGGACCCTAGCCGGGGAGCTGTTTTTT

j_gene: TRBJ1-1
abundance: many
len: 13
d_gene: -
v_gene: TRBV12-3/TRBV12-4
CDR3aa: CASSLAEDTEAFF
CDR3nt: TGTGCCAGCAGTTTAGCGGAGGACACTGAAGCTTTCTTT

j_gene: TRBJ1-2
abundance: many
len: 13
d_gene: -
v_gene: TRBV6-1
CDR3aa: CASRLKGSYGYTF
CDR3nt: TGTGCCAGCAGGCTCAAGGGGAGCTATGGCTACACCTTC

j_gene: TRBJ2-2
abundance: many
len: 14
d_gene: -
v_gene: TRBV7-2
CDR3aa: CASSTRRATGELFF
CDR3nt: TGTGCCAGCAGCACACGAAGGGCCACCGGGGAGCTGTTTTTT

j_gene: TRBJ1-6
abundance: few
len: 15
d_gene: TRBD1
v_gene: TRBV7-2
CDR3aa: CASSLRGQNNSPLHF
CDR3nt: TGTGCCAGCAGCTTAAGGGGACAGAATAATTCACCCCTCCACTTT

j_gene: TRBJ2-7
abundance: -
len: 13
d_gene: -
v_gene: TRBV11-2
CDR3aa: CASSLSLTYEQYF
CDR3nt: TGTGCCAGCAGCCTCAGCTTGACCTACGAGCAGTACTTC

j_gene: TRBJ1-4
abundance: many
len: 14
d_gene: -
v_gene: TRBV12-3/TRBV12-4
CDR3aa: CASSAQGFEEKLFF
CDR3nt: TGTGCCAGCAGTGCACAGGGTTTTGAGGAAAAACTGTTTTTT

j_gene: TRBJ2-3
abundance: many
len: 13
d_gene: TRBD2
v_gene: TRBV20-1
CDR3aa: CSAPGLGTDTQYF
CDR3nt: TGCAGTGCTCCGGGACTAGGCACAGATACGCAGTATTTT

j_gene: TRBJ1-1
abundance: -
len: 15
d_gene: -
v_gene: TRBV7-9
CDR3aa: CASSLEGGVNTEAFF
CDR3nt: TGTGCCAGCAGCTTAGAGGGGGGGGTGAACACTGAAGCTTTCTTT

j_gene: TRBJ2-4
abundance: many
len: 13
d_gene: TRBD1
v_gene: TRBV7-9
CDR3aa: CASSPGQGDIQYF
CDR3nt: TGTGCCAGCAGTCCCGGACAGGGAGACATTCAGTACTTC

j_gene: TRBJ1-2
abundance: many
len: 15
d_gene: -
v_gene: TRBV4-3
CDR3aa: CASSQDLGGGYGYTF
CDR3nt: TGCGCCAGCAGCCAAGATCTTGGGGGAGGTTATGGCTACACCTTC

j_gene: TRBJ1-3
abundance: many
len: 16
d_gene: TRBD1
v_gene: TRBV6-1
CDR3aa: CASIRGTVGSGNTIYF
CDR3nt: TGTGCCAGCATCAGGGGGACAGTCGGCTCTGGAAACACCATATATTTT

j_gene: TRBJ1-1
abundance: -
len: 14
d_gene: -
v_gene: TRBV28
CDR3aa: CASSPLLVDTEAFF
CDR3nt: TGTGCCAGCAGTCCCCTCTTGGTGGACACTGAAGCTTTCTTT

j_gene: TRBJ1-5
abundance: many
len: 13
d_gene: -
v_gene: TRBV19
CDR3aa: CASSINPNQPQHF
CDR3nt: TGTGCCAGTAGTATCAACCCGAATCAGCCCCAGCATTTT

j_gene: TRBJ1-2
abundance: many
len: 13
d_gene: -
v_gene: TRBV7-2
CDR3aa: CASSLKGNYGYTF
CDR3nt: TGTGCCAGCAGCCTCAAGGGCAACTATGGCTACACCTTC

j_gene: TRBJ1-1
abundance: -
len: 13
d_gene: -
v_gene: TRBV28
CDR3aa: CASRKKGWTEAFF
CDR3nt: TGTGCCAGCAGAAAAAAGGGGTGGACTGAAGCTTTCTTT

j_gene: TRBJ2-1
abundance: many
len: 16
d_gene: TRBD2
v_gene: TRBV5-1
CDR3aa: CASSALLAGGYNEQFF
CDR3nt: TGCGCCAGCAGCGCCCTTCTCGCGGGGGGTTACAATGAGCAGTTCTTC

j_gene: TRBJ2-7
abundance: -
len: 15
d_gene: -
v_gene: TRBV7-2
CDR3aa: CASSTPGTLDYEQYF
CDR3nt: TGTGCCAGCAGCACCCCCGGGACATTGGATTACGAGCAGTACTTC

j_gene: TRBJ1-2
abundance: many
len: 13
d_gene: TRBD1
v_gene: TRBV24-1
CDR3aa: CATSPGQGSGYTF
CDR3nt: TGTGCCACCAGCCCGGGACAGGGGTCTGGCTACACCTTC